The TCR beta chain under discussion was sequenced for a study of CD8 T cells in ankylosing spondylitis. General study findings and limits: Seven or eight highly homologous variants formed a TCR beta motif that appeared characteristic of ankylosing spondylitis blood. Clones tied to disease were said to be significantly enriched in matched ankylosing spondylitis synovial fluid. Several of the motif variants were reported before in synovial fluid and blood from reactive arthritis.

Each CDR3 protein gets one entry after TCRdb re-called the 5' RACE reads with MiXCR. This table has 220,000 or so distinct CDR3 sequences, about 11% appearing once. This CDR3 has 16 residues. Germline CDR1 SGHTA, CDR2 FQGNSA. V lost 0 bases, J lost 7 bases, and 8 bases stayed unmatched. This clonotype has ten or more counts. The antigen is undetermined. The receptor was derived from a male donor with ankylosing spondylitis or in good health (not recorded which). V is TRBV7-2 and J is TRBJ2-1; 8 nucleotides agree with TRBD2. The sample comprised blood, either unsorted or a sorted T cell fraction (not recorded which). CDR3 coding DNA: TGTGCCAGCAGCTTAGCGCTCGGGGGGGGGCGAAATGAGCAGTTCTTC. It translates to CASSLALGGGRNEQFF.